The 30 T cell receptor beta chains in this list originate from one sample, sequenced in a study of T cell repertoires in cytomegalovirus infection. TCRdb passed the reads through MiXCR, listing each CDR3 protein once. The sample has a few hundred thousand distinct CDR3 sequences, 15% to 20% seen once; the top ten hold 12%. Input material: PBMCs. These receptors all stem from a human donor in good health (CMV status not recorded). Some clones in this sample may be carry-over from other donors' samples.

This CDR3 reads CSAIRSGGGLFGTDTQYF. For the CDR3, the DNA is TGCAGTGCTATCCGAAGCGGGGGGGGCCTGTTCGGCACAGATACGCAGTATTTT. The genes are TRBV20-1 and TRBJ2-3; the match to TRBD2 covers 10 bases. V lost 4 bases to trimming and J lost 1 base; unmatched junction nucleotides: 14. Germline loops: CDR1 DFQATT, CDR2 SNEGSKA (reference sequence). This CDR3 is 18 amino acids long.

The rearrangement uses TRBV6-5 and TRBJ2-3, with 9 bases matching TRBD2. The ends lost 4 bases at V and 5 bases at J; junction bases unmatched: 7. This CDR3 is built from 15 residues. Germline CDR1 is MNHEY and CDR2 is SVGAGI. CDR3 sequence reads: CASSSVSGGGDTQYF. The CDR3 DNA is TGTGCCAGCAGTTCGGTTAGCGGGGGTGGAGATACGCAGTATTTT.

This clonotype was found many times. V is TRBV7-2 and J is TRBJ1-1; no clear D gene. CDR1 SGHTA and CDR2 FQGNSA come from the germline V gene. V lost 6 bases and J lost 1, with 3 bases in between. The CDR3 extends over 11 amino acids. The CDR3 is CASRWNTEAFF. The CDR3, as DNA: TGTGCCAGCAGGTGGAACACTGAAGCTTTCTTT.

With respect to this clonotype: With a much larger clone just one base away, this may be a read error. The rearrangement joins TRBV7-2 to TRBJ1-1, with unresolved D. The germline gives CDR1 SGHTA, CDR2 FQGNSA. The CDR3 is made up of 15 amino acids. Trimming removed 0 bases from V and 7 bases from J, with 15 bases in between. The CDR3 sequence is CASSLAPSWVGEAFF. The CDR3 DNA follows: TGTGCCAGCAGCTTAGCGCCGTCCTGGGTTGGTGAAGCTTTCTTT.

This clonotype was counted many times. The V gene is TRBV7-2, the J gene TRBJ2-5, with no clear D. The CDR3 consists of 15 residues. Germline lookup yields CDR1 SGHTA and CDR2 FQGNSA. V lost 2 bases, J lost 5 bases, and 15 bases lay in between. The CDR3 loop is CASSLMTNVRETQYF. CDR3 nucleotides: TGTGCCAGCAGCTTAATGACAAATGTGCGGGAGACCCAGTACTTC.

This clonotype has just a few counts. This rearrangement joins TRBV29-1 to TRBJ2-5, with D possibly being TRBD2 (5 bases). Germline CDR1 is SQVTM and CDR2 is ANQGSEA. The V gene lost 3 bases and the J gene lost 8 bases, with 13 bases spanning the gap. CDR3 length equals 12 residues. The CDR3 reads CSVESSRETQYF. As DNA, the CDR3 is TGCAGCGTTGAGAGTAGCCGGGAAACCCAGTACTTC.

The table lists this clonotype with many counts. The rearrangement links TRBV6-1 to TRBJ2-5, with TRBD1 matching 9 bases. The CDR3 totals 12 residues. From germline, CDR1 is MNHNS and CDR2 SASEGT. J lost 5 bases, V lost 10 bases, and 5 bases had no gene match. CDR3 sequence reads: CATQDRGETQYF. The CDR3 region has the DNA TGTGCCACCCAGGACAGGGGCGAGACCCAGTACTTC.

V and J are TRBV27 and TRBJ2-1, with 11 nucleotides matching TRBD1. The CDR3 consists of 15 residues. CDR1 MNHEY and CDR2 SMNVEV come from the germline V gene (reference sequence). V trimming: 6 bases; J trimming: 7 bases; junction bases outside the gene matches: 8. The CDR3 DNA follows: TGTGCCAGCAGCTCCTACGGACAGGGGGCTAATGAGCAGTTCTTC. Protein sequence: CASSSYGQGANEQFF.

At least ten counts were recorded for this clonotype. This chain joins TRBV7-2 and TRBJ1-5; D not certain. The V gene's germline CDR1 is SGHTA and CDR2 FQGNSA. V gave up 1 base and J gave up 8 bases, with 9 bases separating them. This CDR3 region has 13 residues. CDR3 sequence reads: CASSLEGQKPQHF. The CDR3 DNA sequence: TGTGCCAGCAGCTTAGAAGGCCAAAAGCCCCAGCATTTT.

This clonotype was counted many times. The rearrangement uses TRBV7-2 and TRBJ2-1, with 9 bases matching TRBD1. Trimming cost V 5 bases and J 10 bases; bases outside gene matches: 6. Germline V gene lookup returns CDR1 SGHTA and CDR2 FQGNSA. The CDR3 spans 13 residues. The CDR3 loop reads CASSTNRGQEQFF. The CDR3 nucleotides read TGTGCCAGCAGCACAAACAGGGGGCAGGAGCAGTTCTTC.

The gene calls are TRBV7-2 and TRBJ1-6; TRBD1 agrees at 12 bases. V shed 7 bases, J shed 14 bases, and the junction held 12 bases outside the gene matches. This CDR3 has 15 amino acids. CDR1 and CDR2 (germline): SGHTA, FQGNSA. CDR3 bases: TGTGCCAGCACCCCGGGACAGGGGGCGCAAGGAGCCCTCCACTTT. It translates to CASTPGQGAQGALHF.

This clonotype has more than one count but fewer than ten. The CDR3 DNA sequence: TGCAGTGCCCAAGGGACATCGTTCACTGAAGCTTTCTTT. Translating it yields CSAQGTSFTEAFF. V is TRBV20-1 and J is TRBJ1-1; TRBD1 might be the D (6 bases). Trimming took off 6 bases at V and 4 bases at J, with 15 bases between the two ends. Germline CDR1 and CDR2: DFQATT and SNEGSKA (reference sequence). The CDR3 runs 13 residues.

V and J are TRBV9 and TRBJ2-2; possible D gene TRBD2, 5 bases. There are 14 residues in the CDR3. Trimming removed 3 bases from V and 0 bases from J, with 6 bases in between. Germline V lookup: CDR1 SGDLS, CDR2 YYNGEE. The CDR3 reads CASSAGTNTGELFF. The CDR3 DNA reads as TGTGCCAGCAGCGCCGGGACGAACACCGGGGAGCTGTTTTTT. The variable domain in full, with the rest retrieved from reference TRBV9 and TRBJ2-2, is DSGVTQTPKHLITATGQRVTLRCSPRSGDLSVYWYQQSLDQGLQFLIQYYNGEERAKGNILERFSAQQFPDLHSELNLSSLELGDSALYFCASSAGTNTGELFFGEGSRLTVL.

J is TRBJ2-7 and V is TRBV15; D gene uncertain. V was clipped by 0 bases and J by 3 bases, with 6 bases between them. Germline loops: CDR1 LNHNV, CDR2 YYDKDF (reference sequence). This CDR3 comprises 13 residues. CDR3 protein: CATSRDIDYEQYF. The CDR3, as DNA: TGTGCCACCAGCAGAGATATTGACTACGAGCAGTACTTC.

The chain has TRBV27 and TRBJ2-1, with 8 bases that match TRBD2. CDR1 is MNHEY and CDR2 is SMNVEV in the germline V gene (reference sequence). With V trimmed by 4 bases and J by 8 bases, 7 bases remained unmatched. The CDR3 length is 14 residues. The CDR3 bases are TGTGCCAGCAGTTCGGGACTAGGGGGTCATGAGCAGTTCTTC. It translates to CASSSGLGGHEQFF.

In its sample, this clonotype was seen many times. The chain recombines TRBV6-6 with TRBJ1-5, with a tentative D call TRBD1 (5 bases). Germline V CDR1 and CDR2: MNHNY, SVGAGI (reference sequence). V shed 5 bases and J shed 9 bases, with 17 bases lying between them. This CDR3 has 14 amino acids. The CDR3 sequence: CASSDRDRLTPQHF. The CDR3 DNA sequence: TGTGCCAGCAGTGACCGGGACCGACTAACGCCCCAGCATTTT.

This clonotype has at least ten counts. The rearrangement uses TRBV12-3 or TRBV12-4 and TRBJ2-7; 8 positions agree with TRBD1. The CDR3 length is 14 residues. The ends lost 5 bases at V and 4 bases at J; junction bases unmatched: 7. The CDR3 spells CASSVRTGFYEQYF. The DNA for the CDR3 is TGTGCCAGCAGTGTCCGGACAGGGTTTTACGAGCAGTACTTC.

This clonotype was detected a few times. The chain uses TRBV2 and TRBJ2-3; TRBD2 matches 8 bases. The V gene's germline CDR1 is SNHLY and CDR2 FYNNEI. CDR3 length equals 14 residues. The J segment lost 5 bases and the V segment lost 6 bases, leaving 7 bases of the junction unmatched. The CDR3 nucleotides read TGTGCCAGCAGACCCAGCGGGGGAGGAGATACGCAGTATTTT. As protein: CASRPSGGGDTQYF.

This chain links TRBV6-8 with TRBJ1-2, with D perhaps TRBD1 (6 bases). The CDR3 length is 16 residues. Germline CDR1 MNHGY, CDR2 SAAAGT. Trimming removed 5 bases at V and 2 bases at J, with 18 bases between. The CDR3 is CASSRQASPVNYGYTF. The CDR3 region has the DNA TGTGCCAGCAGTCGACAGGCATCTCCTGTGAACTATGGCTACACCTTC.

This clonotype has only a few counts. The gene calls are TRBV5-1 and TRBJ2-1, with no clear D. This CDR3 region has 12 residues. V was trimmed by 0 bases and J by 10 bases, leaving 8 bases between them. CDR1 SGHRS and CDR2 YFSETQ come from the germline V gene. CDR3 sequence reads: CASSLGAREQFF. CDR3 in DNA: TGCGCCAGCAGCTTGGGGGCGCGCGAGCAGTTCTTC.

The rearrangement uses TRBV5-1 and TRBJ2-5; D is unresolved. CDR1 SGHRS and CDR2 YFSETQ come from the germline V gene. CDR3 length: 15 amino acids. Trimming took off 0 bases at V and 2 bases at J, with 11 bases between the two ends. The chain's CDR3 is CASSLAAGPQETQYF. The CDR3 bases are TGCGCCAGCAGCTTGGCAGCAGGCCCGCAAGAGACCCAGTACTTC.

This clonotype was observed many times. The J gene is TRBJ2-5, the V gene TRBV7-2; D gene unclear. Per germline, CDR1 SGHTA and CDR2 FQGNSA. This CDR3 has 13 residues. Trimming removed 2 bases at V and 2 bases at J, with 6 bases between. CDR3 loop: CASSLIEQETQYF. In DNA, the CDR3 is TGTGCCAGCAGCTTAATAGAGCAAGAGACCCAGTACTTC.

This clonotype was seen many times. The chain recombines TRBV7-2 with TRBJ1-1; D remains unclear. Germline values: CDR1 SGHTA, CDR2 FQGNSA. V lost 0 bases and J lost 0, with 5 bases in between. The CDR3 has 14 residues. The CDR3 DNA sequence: TGTGCCAGCAGCTTAGCGGAAGTGAACACTGAAGCTTTCTTT. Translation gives CASSLAEVNTEAFF.

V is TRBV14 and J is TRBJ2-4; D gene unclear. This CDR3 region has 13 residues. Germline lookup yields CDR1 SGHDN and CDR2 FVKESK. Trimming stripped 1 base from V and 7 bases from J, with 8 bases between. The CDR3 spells CASSQVSKNIQYF. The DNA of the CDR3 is TGTGCCAGCAGCCAAGTGTCTAAGAACATTCAGTACTTC.

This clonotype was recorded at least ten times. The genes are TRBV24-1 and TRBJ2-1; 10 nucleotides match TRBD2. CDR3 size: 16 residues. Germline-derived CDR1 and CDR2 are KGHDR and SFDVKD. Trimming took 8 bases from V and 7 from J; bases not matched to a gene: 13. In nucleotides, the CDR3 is TGTGCCACCACTACCACTCAAGCGGGGGGGCGAAATGAGCAGTTCTTC. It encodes CATTTTQAGGRNEQFF.

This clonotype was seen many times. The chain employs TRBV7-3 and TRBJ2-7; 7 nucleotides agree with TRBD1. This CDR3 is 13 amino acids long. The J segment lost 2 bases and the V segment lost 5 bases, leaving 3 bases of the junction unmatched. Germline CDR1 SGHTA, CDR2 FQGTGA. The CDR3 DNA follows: TGTGCCAGCAGCGAAGACAGGGCCTACGAGCAGTACTTC. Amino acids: CASSEDRAYEQYF. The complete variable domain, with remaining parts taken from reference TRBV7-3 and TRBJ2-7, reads GAGVSQTPSNKVTEKGKYVELRCDPISGHTALYWYRQSLGQGPEFLIYFQGTGAADDSGLPNDRFFAVRPEGSVSTLKIQRTERGDSAVYLCASSEDRAYEQYFGPGTRLTVT.

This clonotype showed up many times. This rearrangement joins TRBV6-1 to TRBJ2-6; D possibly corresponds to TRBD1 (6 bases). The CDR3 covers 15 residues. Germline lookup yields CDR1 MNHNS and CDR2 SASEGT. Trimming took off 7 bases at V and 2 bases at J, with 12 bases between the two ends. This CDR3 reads CASNRELTGANVLTF. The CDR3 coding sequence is TGTGCCAGCAACAGGGAATTGACTGGGGCCAACGTCCTGACTTTC.

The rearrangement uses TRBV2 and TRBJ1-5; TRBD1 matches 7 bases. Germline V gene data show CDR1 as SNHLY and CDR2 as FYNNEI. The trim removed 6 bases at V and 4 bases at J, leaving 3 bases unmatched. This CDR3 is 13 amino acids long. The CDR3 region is CASRVQGNQPQHF. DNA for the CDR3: TGTGCCAGCAGGGTACAGGGGAATCAGCCCCAGCATTTT. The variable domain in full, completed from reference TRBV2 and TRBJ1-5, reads EPEVTQTPSHQVTQMGQEVILRCVPISNHLYFYWYRQILGQKVEFLVSFYNNEISEKSEIFDDQFSVERPDGSNFTLKIRSTKLEDSAMYFCASRVQGNQPQHFGDGTRLSIL.

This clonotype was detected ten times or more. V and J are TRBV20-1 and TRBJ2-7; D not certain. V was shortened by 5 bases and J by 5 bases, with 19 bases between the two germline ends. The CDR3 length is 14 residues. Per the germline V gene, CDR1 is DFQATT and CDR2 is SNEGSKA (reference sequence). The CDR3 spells CSALPLLDYDEQYF. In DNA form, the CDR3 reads TGCAGTGCTCTCCCCCTTCTAGATTACGACGAGCAGTACTTC.

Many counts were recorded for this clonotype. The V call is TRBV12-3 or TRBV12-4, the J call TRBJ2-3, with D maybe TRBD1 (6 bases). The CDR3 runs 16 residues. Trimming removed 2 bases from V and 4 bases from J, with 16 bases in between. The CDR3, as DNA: TGTGCCAGCAGTTTAAGTTTGGTACAGGGCGCAGATACGCAGTATTTT. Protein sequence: CASSLSLVQGADTQYF.